This T cell receptor (beta chain) was observed in a study of blood T cell repertoires in COVID-19. Using immunoSEQ multiplex PCR, the repertoire was profiled, and TCRdb retains in-frame clones only, with some absent. In the table there are 150,000 or so clones, more than 70% of which are singletons. The CDR3 extends over 19 amino acids. V was pared by 2 bases and J by 1 base, with 9 bases of the junction left unmatched. Germline assignment: CDR1 PRHDT and CDR2 FYEKMQ (reference sequence). This chain links TRBV13 with TRBJ2-6, with 9 positions matching TRBD1. Sequenced material: PBMCs or T cells enriched from blood (not recorded which). The clonotype comes from a man aged 35 to 55 who had recovered from COVID-19. CDR3 bases: TGTGCCAGCAGCTTAATAGGACAGGGGATGGCGTCTGGGGCCAACGTCCTGACTTTC. Protein product: CASSLIGQGMASGANVLTF.